The 28 T cell receptor beta chains below all came from one sample that was sequenced in a study of blood T cell repertoires in COVID-19 (dated by TCRdb to the early 2020s). The library was made by the immunoSEQ multiplex PCR assay. This is the immuneACCESS table as TCRdb keeps it, with only in-frame sequences that have V and J called. A part of the clones is gone; compared with another copy, unresolved V genes explain less than half, and the rest is unexplained. The sample contains 150,000 or so clones, about 80% of them found a single time. The ten largest clones take up 5% to 7% of the sample. Sequences were obtained from PBMCs or T cells enriched from blood (not recorded which). These receptors came from a woman aged 45-65 years who had recovered from COVID-19.

The chain has TRBV7-9 and TRBJ1-1, with D possibly matching TRBD1 (5 bases). This CDR3 spans 16 amino acids. Between the trimmed V and J ends, which lost 7 bases and 3 bases, there was a span of 21 bases. The germline CDR1 and CDR2 sequences are SEHNR and FQNEAQ (reference sequence). This CDR3 is CASKTRGAGSDTEAFF. The CDR3 DNA follows: TGTGCCAGCAAAACAAGGGGCGCCGGTTCGGACACTGAAGCTTTCTTT.

The V and J genes are TRBV4-1 and TRBJ1-6; D gene uncertain. Germline values: CDR1 MGHRA, CDR2 YSYEKL. The CDR3 has 16 residues. V was cut by 4 bases and J by 9 bases, with 19 bases left in between. Here the CDR3 reads CASSLKAAFSSSPLHF. The CDR3 coding sequence is TGCGCCAGCAGCCTGAAAGCGGCGTTTTCTAGTTCACCCCTCCACTTT.

The chain joins TRBV28 to TRBJ1-2; 9 bases line up with TRBD1. V was pared by 7 bases and J by 2 bases, with 5 bases of the junction left unmatched. This CDR3 contains 14 residues. Germline V gene sequence: CDR1 MDHEN, CDR2 SYDVKM. This chain's CDR3 is CASTLGTGNYGYTF. The CDR3 coding sequence is TGTGCCAGCACCCTCGGGACAGGGAACTATGGCTACACCTTC.

This clone appeared once. J is TRBJ2-2 and V is TRBV18, with 11 nucleotides matching TRBD2. V was clipped by 2 bases and J by 5 bases; unmatched bases: 7. Germline CDR1 KGHSH, CDR2 LQKENI. The CDR3 is 17 residues long. CDR3 DNA: TGTGCCAGCTCACCAGCACTAGCGGGGGCCCGAACCGGGGAGCTGTTTTTT. Translating it yields CASSPALAGARTGELFF. Filled out from reference TRBV18 and TRBJ2-2, the complete variable domain reads NAGVMQNPRHLVRRRGQEARLRCSPMKGHSHVYWYRQLPEEGLKFMVYLQKENIIDESGMPKERFSAEFPKEGPSILRIQQVVRGDSAAYFCASSPALAGARTGELFFGEGSRLTVL.

This clone was observed once. The V call is TRBV20-1, the J call TRBJ1-2; 7 bases fit TRBD1. Trimming at V came to 5 bases and at J to 5 bases, leaving 2 bases not matched to a gene. Germline assignment: CDR1 DFQATT and CDR2 SNEGSKA (reference sequence). This CDR3 has 11 residues. The CDR3 DNA is TGCAGTGCTTTGACAGGGTATGGCTACACCTTC. It yields the protein CSALTGYGYTF.

The J gene is TRBJ2-5, the V gene TRBV5-1, with D possibly being TRBD2 (6 bases). Trimming stripped 0 bases from V and 3 bases from J, with 9 bases between. The CDR3 covers 14 residues. Per the germline V gene, CDR1 is SGHRS and CDR2 is YFSETQ. The CDR3 DNA reads TGCGCCAGCAGCTTGGCAGCTAGCGAAGAGACCCAGTACTTC. Translating it yields CASSLAASEETQYF. The full variable domain, its missing parts supplied by reference TRBV5-1 and TRBJ2-5, is KAGVTQTPRYLIKTRGQQVTLSCSPISGHRSVSWYQQTPGQGLQFLFEYFSETQRNKGNFPGRFSGRQFSNSRSEMNVSTLELGDSALYLCASSLAASEETQYFGPGTRLLVL.

Only a few counts were recorded for this clone. This rearrangement joins TRBV11-1 to TRBJ1-1; tentatively, D is TRBD1 (5 bases). The CDR3 is 15 residues long. Germline V gene sequence: CDR1 SGHAT, CDR2 FQDESV (reference sequence). Deletions cut 0 bases from V and 5 bases from J, with 13 bases between. CDR3 region: CASSLAGQGRTEAFF. As DNA, the CDR3 is TGTGCCAGCAGCTTAGCCGGACAAGGTAGGACTGAAGCTTTCTTT.

In its sample, this clone was seen once. This rearrangement joins TRBV5-1 to TRBJ2-5; TRBD2 aligns across 7 bases. The CDR3 has 13 residues. The J segment lost 5 bases and the V segment lost 7 bases, leaving 8 bases of the junction unmatched. The germline V gene encodes CDR1 SGHRS and CDR2 YFSETQ. The CDR3 region has the DNA TGCGCCAGCCGGACTAGGGGTTGGGAGACCCAGTACTTC. It specifies CASRTRGWETQYF.

CDR3 protein: CASSPRDREDEQFF. In nucleotides, the CDR3 is TGTGCCAGCAGCCCCCGGGACAGGGAAGATGAGCAGTTCTTC. V and J are TRBV6-5 and TRBJ2-1, with 9 bases fitting TRBD1. The V gene end was trimmed by 6 bases and the J gene end by 8 bases; junction bases not matched to a gene: 8. This CDR3 spans 14 amino acids. CDR1 is MNHEY and CDR2 is SVGAGI in the germline V gene.

This clone has just a few counts. V is TRBV5-1 and J is TRBJ1-4, with D perhaps matching TRBD1 (5 bases). Trimming removed 4 bases at V and 5 bases at J, with 18 bases between. The germline gives CDR1 SGHRS, CDR2 YFSETQ. The CDR3 length is 16 residues. Here the CDR3 reads CASSGSTGAGNEKLFF. As DNA, the CDR3 is TGCGCCAGCAGCGGATCAACTGGGGCAGGGAATGAAAAACTGTTTTTT.

The chain is built from TRBV24-1 and TRBJ1-1; 10 nucleotides agree with TRBD1. The CDR3 spans 13 residues. Germline V gene data show CDR1 as KGHDR and CDR2 as SFDVKD. The V and J ends lost 9 bases and 5 bases, in that order; junction bases with no gene match: 5. CDR3 coding DNA: TGTGCCACCGGGACAGGGGCTTTTACTGAAGCTTTCTTT. Translation gives CATGTGAFTEAFF.

The chain combines TRBV4-2 with TRBJ2-7; D possibly corresponds to TRBD1 (6 bases). The ends were cut back, 4 bases at V and 6 bases at J, with 13 bases in the middle. CDR1 and CDR2 (germline): LGHNA, YNFKEQ. The CDR3 consists of 13 residues. The CDR3 DNA follows: TGTGCCAGCAGCCTTCAAGGGGGTTCCGAGCAGTACTTC. It yields the protein CASSLQGGSEQYF.

The gene calls are TRBV20-1 and TRBJ2-3; 16 bases align to TRBD2. This CDR3 is built from 17 residues. The V and J ends lost 3 bases and 5 bases, in that order; junction bases with no gene match: 8. Germline CDR1 is DFQATT and CDR2 is SNEGSKA (reference sequence). The CDR3 spells CSASIGTSGGAGDTQYF. In DNA form, the CDR3 reads TGCAGTGCTAGTATCGGGACTAGCGGGGGGGCGGGAGATACGCAGTATTTT.

This clone was observed at least ten times. This chain joins TRBV5-1 and TRBJ2-5; the D gene is possibly TRBD2 (6 bases). Germline assignment: CDR1 SGHRS and CDR2 YFSETQ. This CDR3 has 15 residues. V lost 4 bases and J 5 bases, leaving 18 bases between the germline ends. The CDR3 spells CASSDRSLALETQYF. The DNA for the CDR3 is TGCGCCAGCAGCGACCGGTCCCTAGCGCTGGAGACCCAGTACTTC.

V and J are TRBV7-2 and TRBJ1-1; D might be TRBD1 (5 bases). Trimming left V 2 bases short and J 7 bases short, with 11 bases between. Germline values: CDR1 SGHTA, CDR2 FQGNSA. The length of the CDR3 is 13 residues. The DNA of the CDR3 is TGTGCCAGCAGCTTAAGGGGATCCGGTGAAGCTTTCTTT. This translates into CASSLRGSGEAFF. Full variable domain (remainder filled in from reference TRBV7-2 and TRBJ1-1): GAGVSQSPSNKVTEKGKDVELRCDPISGHTALYWYRQSLGQGLEFLIYFQGNSAPDKSGLPSDRFSAERTGGSVSTLTIQRTQQEDSAVYLCASSLRGSGEAFFGQGTRLTVV.

The CDR3 spells CASSGGVSETQYF. The CDR3 DNA reads TGTGCCAGCAGCGGGGGGGTTTCAGAGACCCAGTACTTC. V and J are TRBV5-6 and TRBJ2-5, with TRBD2 identical over 7 bases. Germline assignment: CDR1 SGHDT and CDR2 YYEEEE. V was clipped by 4 bases and J by 4 bases; unmatched bases: 4. The CDR3 length is 13 residues.

This clone was found once. J is TRBJ1-3 and V is TRBV4-1; 7 bases fit TRBD1. The CDR3 is 16 residues long. Per the germline V gene, CDR1 is MGHRA and CDR2 is YSYEKL. Trimming removed 3 bases from V and 2 bases from J; junction bases left unmatched: 7. The CDR3, as DNA: TGCGCCAGCAGCCAGACCGGGACAGCCACTGGAAACACCATATATTTT. It yields the protein CASSQTGTATGNTIYF.

V usage is TRBV7-6 and J usage is TRBJ2-3; tentatively, D is TRBD2 (6 bases). The CDR3 consists of 14 residues. Looked up from germline, CDR1 is SGHVS and CDR2 is FNYEAQ. Trimming cost V 5 bases and J 5 bases, with 14 bases left between them. The CDR3 bases are TGTGCCAGCAGCCCAGTGCGGGGTGGAGATACGCAGTATTTT. This encodes CASSPVRGGDTQYF. Combining the CDR3 with reference TRBV7-6 and TRBJ2-3 gives the whole variable domain GAGVSQSPRYKVTKRGQDVALRCDPISGHVSLYWYRQALGQGPEFLTYFNYEAQQDKSGLPNDRFSAERPEGSISTLTIQRTEQRDSAMYRCASSPVRGGDTQYFGPGTRLTVL.

The gene calls are TRBV18 and TRBJ2-1; TRBD1 agrees at 7 bases. J lost 10 bases, V lost 3 bases, and 6 bases had no gene match. The CDR3 contains 13 residues. CDR1 and CDR2 (germline): KGHSH, LQKENI. CDR3 residues: CASSPTADREQFF. In DNA, the CDR3 is TGTGCCAGCTCACCCACTGCGGACAGGGAGCAGTTCTTC.

This clone appeared a few times. V gene TRBV7-9 combines with J gene TRBJ1-5; D gene uncertain. The CDR3 sequence is 15 residues long. Germline values: CDR1 SEHNR, CDR2 FQNEAQ (reference sequence). Trimming stripped 8 bases from V and 0 bases from J, with 14 bases between. The CDR3 protein is CASSAGGGSNQPQHF. CDR3 coding DNA: TGTGCCAGCTCGGCGGGAGGCGGTAGCAATCAGCCCCAGCATTTT.

The chain combines TRBV29-1 with TRBJ2-7, with a weak D call TRBD1 (5 bases). Trimming cost V 4 bases and J 3 bases, with 10 bases left between them. This CDR3 comprises 12 residues. Germline V gene data show CDR1 as SQVTM and CDR2 as ANQGSEA. CDR3 bases: TGCAGCGTTGGGGGCAGTCTCTACGAGCAGTACTTC. It is translated as CSVGGSLYEQYF.

This clone was recorded a few times. The V and J genes are TRBV18 and TRBJ2-7; D is unclear. The CDR3 loop spans 14 amino acids. Trimming took 2 bases from V and 1 from J, leaving 9 bases between them. Germline CDR1 reads KGHSH; CDR2 reads LQKENI. The CDR3 spells CASSPGTQSYEQYF. The CDR3 DNA reads TGTGCCAGCTCACCAGGAACACAGTCCTACGAGCAGTACTTC.

The chain couples TRBV6-6 to TRBJ1-3; perhaps TRBD1 as D (5 bases). The V end lost 0 bases, the J end lost 10 bases, and 19 bases lay between the germline ends. The germline V gene encodes CDR1 MNHNY and CDR2 SVGAGI (reference sequence). This CDR3 has 16 amino acids. The CDR3 nucleotides read TGTGCCAGCAGTTACTCTTTGGAAACGGGGGGAAGTACCATATATTTT. Translation gives CASSYSLETGGSTIYF.

This chain uses TRBV2 with TRBJ1-4; 8 bases line up with TRBD1. V was pared by 4 bases and J by 8 bases, with 9 bases of the junction left unmatched. The V gene's germline CDR1 is SNHLY and CDR2 FYNNEI. The CDR3 has 15 amino acids. CDR3 nucleotide sequence: TGTGCCAGCAGTGGCCAAGGACAGGGTTTGGAAAAACTGTTTTTT. It yields the protein CASSGQGQGLEKLFF.

The chain combines TRBV5-6 with TRBJ1-3; no firm D call. This CDR3 is 14 amino acids long. Germline CDR1 SGHDT, CDR2 YYEEEE. Trimming cost V 4 bases and J 0 bases, with 8 bases left between them. Here the CDR3 DNA reads TGTGCCAGCAGCCACGGGAACTCTGGAAACACCATATATTTT. Amino acid sequence: CASSHGNSGNTIYF.

The chain uses TRBV7-9 and TRBJ1-1, with unresolved D. The length of the CDR3 is 14 residues. V was cut by 2 bases and J by 4 bases, with 11 bases left in between. Germline V gives CDR1 SEHNR, CDR2 FQNEAQ (reference sequence). The CDR3 coding sequence is TGTGCCAGCAGCTTACAACAGAGTAGCACTGAAGCTTTCTTT. This translates into CASSLQQSSTEAFF. Using reference TRBV7-9 and TRBJ1-1 for the parts outside the CDR3, the full variable domain is DTGVSQNPRHKITKRGQNVTFRCDPISEHNRLYWYRQTLGQGPEFLTYFQNEAQLEKSRLLSDRFSAERPKGSFSTLEIQRTEQGDSAMYLCASSLQQSSTEAFFGQGTRLTVV.

V is TRBV12-3 or TRBV12-4 and J is TRBJ1-2; no clear D gene. The V end was cut by 6 bases, the J end by 4 bases, with 9 bases between. There are 12 residues in the CDR3. DNA of the CDR3: TGTGCCAGCAGCCCCCCAGGCTATGGCTACACCTTC. Protein sequence: CASSPPGYGYTF.

The chain has TRBV4-1 and TRBJ1-4; possible D gene TRBD1, 6 bases. The CDR3 runs to 17 residues. The ends were cut back, 5 bases at V and 0 bases at J, with 16 bases in the middle. Germline-derived CDR1 and CDR2 are MGHRA and YSYEKL. The DNA of the CDR3 is TGCGCCAGCAGCGCACACAGGGAGACCGCAACTAATGAAAAACTGTTTTTT. This gives the protein CASSAHRETATNEKLFF.